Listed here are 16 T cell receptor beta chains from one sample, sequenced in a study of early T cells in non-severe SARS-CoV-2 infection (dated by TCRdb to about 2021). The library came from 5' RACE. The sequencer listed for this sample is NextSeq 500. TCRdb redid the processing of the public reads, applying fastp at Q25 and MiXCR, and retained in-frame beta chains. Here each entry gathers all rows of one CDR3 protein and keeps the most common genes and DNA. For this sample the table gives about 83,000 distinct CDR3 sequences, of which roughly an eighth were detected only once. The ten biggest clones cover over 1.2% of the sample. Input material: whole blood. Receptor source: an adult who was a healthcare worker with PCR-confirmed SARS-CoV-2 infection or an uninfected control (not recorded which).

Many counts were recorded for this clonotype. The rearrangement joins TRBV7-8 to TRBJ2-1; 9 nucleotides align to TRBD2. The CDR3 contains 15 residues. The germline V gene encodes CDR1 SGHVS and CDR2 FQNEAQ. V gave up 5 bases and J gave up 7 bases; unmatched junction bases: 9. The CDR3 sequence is CASSPGLAPGNEQFF. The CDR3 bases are TGTGCCAGCAGCCCCGGACTAGCGCCGGGAAATGAGCAGTTCTTC.

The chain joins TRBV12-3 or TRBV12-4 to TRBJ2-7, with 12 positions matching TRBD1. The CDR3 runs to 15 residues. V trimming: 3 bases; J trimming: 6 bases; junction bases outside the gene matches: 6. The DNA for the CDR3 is TGTGCCAGCAGTTTCGACGGGACAGGGGGCCTCGAGCAGTACTTC. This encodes CASSFDGTGGLEQYF.

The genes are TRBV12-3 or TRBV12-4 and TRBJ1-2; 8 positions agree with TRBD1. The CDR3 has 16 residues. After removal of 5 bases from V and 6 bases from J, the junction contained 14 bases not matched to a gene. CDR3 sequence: CASSPILWTGNHGYTF. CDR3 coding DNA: TGTGCCAGCAGTCCAATTCTATGGACAGGGAATCATGGCTACACCTTC.

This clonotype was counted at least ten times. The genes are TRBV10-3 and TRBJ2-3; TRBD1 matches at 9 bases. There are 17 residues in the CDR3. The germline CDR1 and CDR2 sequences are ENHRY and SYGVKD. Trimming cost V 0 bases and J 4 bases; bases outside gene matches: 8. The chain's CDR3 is CAISESIYGQGPDTQYF. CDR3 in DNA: TGTGCCATCAGTGAGTCGATTTACGGACAGGGGCCAGATACGCAGTATTTT.

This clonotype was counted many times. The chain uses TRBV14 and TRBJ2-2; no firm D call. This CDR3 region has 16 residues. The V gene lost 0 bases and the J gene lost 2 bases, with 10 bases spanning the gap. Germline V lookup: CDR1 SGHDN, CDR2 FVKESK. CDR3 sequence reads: CASSQEWASNTGELFF. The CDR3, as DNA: TGTGCCAGCAGCCAAGAATGGGCCAGTAACACCGGGGAGCTGTTTTTT.

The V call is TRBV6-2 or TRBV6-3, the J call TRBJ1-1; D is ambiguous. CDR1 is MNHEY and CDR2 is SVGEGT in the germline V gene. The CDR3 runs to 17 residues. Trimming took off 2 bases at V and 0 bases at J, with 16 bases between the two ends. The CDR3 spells CASSYPVDARMNTEAFF. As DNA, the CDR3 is TGTGCCAGCAGTTACCCTGTTGATGCCCGCATGAACACTGAAGCTTTCTTT.

Written as DNA, the CDR3 is TGTGCCAGCAGCGACCTCCGTTCAAATTCACCCCTCCACTTT. Protein: CASSDLRSNSPLHF. This chain uses TRBV9 with TRBJ1-6; D not resolved. Trimming cost V 3 bases and J 7 bases, with 11 bases left between them. The CDR3 extends over 14 amino acids. Per the germline V gene, CDR1 is SGDLS and CDR2 is YYNGEE.

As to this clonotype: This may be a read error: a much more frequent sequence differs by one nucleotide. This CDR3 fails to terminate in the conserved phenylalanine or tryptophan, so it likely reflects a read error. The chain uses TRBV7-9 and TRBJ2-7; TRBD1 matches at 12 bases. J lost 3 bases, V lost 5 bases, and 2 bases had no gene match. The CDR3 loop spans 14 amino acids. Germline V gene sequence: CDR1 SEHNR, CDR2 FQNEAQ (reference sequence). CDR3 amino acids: CASSGDRGLYEQYL. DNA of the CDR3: TGTGCCAGCAGCGGGGACAGGGGGCTCTACGAGCAGTACTTA.

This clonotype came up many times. In DNA form, the CDR3 reads TGTGCCAGCAGCCGTAGCGGGGGGAGCTCCTACAATGAGCAGTTCTTC. It yields the protein CASSRSGGSSYNEQFF. The V gene is TRBV7-9, the J gene TRBJ2-1, with 10 bases identical to TRBD2. V shed 5 bases and J 0 bases; nucleotides not matched to a gene: 4. CDR1 SEHNR and CDR2 FQNEAQ come from the germline V gene (reference sequence). The CDR3 spans 16 residues. Complete variable domain (other parts from reference TRBV7-9 and TRBJ2-1): DTGVSQNPRHKITKRGQNVTFRCDPISEHNRLYWYRQTLGQGPEFLTYFQNEAQLEKSRLLSDRFSAERPKGSFSTLEIQRTEQGDSAMYLCASSRSGGSSYNEQFFGPGTRLTVL.

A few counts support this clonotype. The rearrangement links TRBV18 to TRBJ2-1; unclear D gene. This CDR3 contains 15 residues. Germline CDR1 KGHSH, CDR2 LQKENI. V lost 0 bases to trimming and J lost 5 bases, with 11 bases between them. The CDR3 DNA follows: TGTGCCAGCTCACCACCTCGCACCTTACACAATGAGCAGTTCTTC. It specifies CASSPPRTLHNEQFF.

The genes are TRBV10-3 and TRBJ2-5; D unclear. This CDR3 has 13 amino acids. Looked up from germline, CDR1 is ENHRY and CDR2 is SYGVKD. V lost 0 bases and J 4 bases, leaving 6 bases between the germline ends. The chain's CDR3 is CAISESPPETQYF. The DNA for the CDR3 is TGTGCCATCAGTGAGTCGCCCCCAGAGACCCAGTACTTC.

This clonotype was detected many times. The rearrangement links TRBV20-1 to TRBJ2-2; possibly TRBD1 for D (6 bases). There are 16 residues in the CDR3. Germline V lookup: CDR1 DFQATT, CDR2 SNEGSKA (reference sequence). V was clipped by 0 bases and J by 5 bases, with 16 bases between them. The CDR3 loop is CSARDFGRGGTGELFF. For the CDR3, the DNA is TGCAGTGCTAGAGATTTTGGCAGGGGCGGGACCGGGGAGCTGTTTTTT.

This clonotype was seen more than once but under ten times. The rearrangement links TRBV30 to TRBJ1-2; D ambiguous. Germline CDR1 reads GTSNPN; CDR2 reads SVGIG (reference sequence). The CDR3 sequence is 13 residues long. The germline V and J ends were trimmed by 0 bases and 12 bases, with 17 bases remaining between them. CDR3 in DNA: TGTGCCTGGAGTGTATTTGGAGGGTCGGTTCACACCTTC. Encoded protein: CAWSVFGGSVHTF. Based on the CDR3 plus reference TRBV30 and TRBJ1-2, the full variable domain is SQTIHQWPATLVQPVGSPLSLECTVEGTSNPNLYWYRQAAGRGLQLLFYSVGIGQISSEVPQNLSASRPQDRQFILSSKKLLLSDSGFYLCAWSVFGGSVHTFGSGTRLTVV.

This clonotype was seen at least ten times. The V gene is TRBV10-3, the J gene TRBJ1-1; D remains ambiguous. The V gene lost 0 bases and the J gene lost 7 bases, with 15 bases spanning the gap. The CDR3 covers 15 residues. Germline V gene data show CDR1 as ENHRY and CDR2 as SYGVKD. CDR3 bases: TGTGCCATCAGTGAGTCTTCCTCCCGGGCGGATGAAGCTTTCTTT. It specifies CAISESSSRADEAFF.

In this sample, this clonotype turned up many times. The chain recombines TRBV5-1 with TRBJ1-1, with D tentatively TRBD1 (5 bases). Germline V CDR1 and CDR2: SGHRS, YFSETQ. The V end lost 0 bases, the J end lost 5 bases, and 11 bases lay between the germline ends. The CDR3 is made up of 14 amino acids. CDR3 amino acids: CASSLEGAGTEAFF. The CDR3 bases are TGCGCCAGCAGCTTGGAAGGGGCGGGGACTGAAGCTTTCTTT.

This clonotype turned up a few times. The CDR3 DNA is TGCAGCGTTGTTATGGCCGAAAACACTGAAGCTTTCTTT. It specifies CSVVMAENTEAFF. The rearrangement joins TRBV29-1 to TRBJ1-1; D is unclear. V was cut by 4 bases and J by 2 bases, with 11 bases left in between. The CDR3 has 13 amino acids. From germline, CDR1 is SQVTM and CDR2 ANQGSEA. Full variable domain (remainder filled in from reference TRBV29-1 and TRBJ1-1): SAVISQKPSRDICQRGTSLTIQCQVDSQVTMMFWYRQQPGQSLTLIATANQGSEATYESGFVIDKFPISRPNLTFSTLTVSNMSPEDSSIYLCSVVMAENTEAFFGQGTRLTVV.